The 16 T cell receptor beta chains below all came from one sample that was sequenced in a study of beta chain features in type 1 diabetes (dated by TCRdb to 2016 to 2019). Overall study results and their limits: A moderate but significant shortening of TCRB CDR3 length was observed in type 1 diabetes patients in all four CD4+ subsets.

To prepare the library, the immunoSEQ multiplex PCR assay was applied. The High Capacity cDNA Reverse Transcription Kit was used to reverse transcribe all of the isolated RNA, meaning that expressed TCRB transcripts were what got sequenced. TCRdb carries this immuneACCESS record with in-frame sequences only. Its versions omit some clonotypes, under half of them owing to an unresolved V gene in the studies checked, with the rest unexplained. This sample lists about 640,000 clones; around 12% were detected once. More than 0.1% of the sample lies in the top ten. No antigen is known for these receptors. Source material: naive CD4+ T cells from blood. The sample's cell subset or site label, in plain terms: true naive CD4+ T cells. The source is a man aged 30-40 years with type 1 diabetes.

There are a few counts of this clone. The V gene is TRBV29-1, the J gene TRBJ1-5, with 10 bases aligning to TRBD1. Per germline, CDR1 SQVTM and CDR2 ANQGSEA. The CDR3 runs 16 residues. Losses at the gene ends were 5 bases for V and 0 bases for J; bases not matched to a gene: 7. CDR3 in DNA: TGCAGCGTTATATCCGGGACAGGGGTTAGCAATCAGCCCCAGCATTTT. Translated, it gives CSVISGTGVSNQPQHF.

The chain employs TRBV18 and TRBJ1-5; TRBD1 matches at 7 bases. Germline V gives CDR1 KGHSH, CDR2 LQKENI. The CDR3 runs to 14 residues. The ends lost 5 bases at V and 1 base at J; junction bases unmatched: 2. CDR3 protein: CASSATGSNQPQHF. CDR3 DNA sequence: TGTGCCAGCTCAGCGACAGGGAGCAATCAGCCCCAGCATTTT.

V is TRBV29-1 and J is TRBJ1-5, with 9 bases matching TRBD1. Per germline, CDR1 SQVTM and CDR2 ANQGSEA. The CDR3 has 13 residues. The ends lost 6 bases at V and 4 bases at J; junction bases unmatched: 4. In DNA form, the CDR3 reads TGCAGCGTGGGGACAGGGCTAAATCAGCCCCAGCATTTT. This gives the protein CSVGTGLNQPQHF.

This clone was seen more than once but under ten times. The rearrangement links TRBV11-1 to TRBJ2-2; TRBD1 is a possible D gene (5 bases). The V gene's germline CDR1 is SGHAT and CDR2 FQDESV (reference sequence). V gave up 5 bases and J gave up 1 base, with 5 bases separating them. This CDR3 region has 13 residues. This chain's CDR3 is CASSQGNTGELFF. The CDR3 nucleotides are TGTGCCAGCAGCCAGGGGAACACCGGGGAGCTGTTTTTT. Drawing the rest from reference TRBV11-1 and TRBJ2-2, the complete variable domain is EAEVAQSPRYKITEKSQAVAFWCDPISGHATLYWYRQILGQGPELLVQFQDESVVDDSQLPKDRFSAERLKGVDSTLKIQPAELGDSAMYLCASSQGNTGELFFGEGSRLTVL.

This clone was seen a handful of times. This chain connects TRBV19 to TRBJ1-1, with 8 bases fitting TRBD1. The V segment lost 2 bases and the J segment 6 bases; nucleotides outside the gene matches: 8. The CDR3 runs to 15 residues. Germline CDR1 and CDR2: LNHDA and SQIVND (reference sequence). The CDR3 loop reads CASSIRPTDRAEAFF. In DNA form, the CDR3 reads TGTGCCAGTAGTATAAGGCCCACGGACAGGGCTGAAGCTTTCTTT. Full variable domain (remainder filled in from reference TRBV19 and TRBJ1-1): DGGITQSPKYLFRKEGQNVTLSCEQNLNHDAMYWYRQDPGQGLRLIYYSQIVNDFQKGDIAEGYSVSREKKESFPLTVTSAQKNPTAFYLCASSIRPTDRAEAFFGQGTRLTVV.

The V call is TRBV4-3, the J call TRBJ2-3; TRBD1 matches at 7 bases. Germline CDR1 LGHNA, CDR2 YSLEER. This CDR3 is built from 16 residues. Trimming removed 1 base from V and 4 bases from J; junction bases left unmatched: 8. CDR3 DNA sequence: TGCGCCAGCAGCCAAGGTCCAGGGGGTTACGCAGATACGCAGTATTTT. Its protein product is CASSQGPGGYADTQYF.

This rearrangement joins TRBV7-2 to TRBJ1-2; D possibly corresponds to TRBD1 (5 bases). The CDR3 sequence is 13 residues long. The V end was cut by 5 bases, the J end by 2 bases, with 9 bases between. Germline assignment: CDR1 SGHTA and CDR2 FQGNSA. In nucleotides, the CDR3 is TGTGCCAGCAGCCCCCCAGGGAACTATGGCTACACCTTC. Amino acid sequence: CASSPPGNYGYTF.

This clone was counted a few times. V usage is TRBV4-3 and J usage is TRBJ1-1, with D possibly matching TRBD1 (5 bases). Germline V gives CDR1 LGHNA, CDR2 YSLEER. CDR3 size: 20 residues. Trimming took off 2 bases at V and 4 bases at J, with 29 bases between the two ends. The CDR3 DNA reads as TGCGCCAGCAGCCAACAAGGGTCGATTACAGGTACAGGCGCCGGCACTGAAGCTTTCTTT. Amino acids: CASSQQGSITGTGAGTEAFF.

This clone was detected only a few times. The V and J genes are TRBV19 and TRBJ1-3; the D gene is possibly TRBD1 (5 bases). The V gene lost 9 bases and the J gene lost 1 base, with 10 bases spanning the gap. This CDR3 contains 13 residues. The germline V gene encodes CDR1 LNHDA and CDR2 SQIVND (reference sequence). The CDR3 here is CASSGTSGNTIYF. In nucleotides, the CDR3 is TGTGCCAGCTCCGGGACTTCTGGAAACACCATATATTTT. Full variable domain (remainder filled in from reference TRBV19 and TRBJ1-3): DGGITQSPKYLFRKEGQNVTLSCEQNLNHDAMYWYRQDPGQGLRLIYYSQIVNDFQKGDIAEGYSVSREKKESFPLTVTSAQKNPTAFYLCASSGTSGNTIYFGEGSWLTVV.

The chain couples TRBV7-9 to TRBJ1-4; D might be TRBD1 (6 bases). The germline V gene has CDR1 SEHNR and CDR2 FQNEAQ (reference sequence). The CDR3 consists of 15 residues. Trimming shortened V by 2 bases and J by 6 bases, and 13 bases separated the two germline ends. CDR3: CASSLSWGADEKLFF. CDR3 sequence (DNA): TGTGCCAGCAGCTTATCATGGGGGGCGGATGAAAAACTGTTTTTT.

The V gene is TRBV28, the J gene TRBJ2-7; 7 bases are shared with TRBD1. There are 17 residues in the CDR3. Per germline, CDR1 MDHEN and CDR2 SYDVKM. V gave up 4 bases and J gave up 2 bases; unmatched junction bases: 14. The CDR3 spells CASSSPHNRDSAYEQYF. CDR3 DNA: TGTGCCAGCAGTTCACCCCACAACCGGGACAGTGCCTACGAGCAGTACTTC.

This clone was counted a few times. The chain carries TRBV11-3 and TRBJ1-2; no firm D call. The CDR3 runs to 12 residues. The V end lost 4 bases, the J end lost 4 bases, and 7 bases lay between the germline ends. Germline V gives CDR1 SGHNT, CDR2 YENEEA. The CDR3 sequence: CASSSRVYGYTF. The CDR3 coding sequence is TGTGCCAGCAGCTCCCGGGTCTATGGCTACACCTTC.

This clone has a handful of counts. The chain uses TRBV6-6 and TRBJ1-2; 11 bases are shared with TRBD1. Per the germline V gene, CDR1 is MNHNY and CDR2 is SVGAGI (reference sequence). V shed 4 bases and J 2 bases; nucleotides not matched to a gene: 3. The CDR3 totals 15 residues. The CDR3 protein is CASSLRDRGNYGYTF. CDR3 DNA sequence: TGTGCCAGCAGTTTAAGGGACAGGGGGAACTATGGCTACACCTTC.

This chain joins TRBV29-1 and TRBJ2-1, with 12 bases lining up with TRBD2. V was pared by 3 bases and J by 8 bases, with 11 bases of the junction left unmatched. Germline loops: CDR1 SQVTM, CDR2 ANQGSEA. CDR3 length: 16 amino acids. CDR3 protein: CSVDPLAGGSVDEQFF. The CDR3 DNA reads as TGCAGCGTTGACCCACTAGCGGGGGGATCTGTCGATGAGCAGTTCTTC.

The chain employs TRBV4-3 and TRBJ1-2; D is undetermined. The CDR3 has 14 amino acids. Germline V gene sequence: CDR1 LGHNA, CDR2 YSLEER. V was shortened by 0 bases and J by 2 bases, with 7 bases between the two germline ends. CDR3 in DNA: TGCGCCAGCAGCCAAGATCTATCCAACTATGGCTACACCTTC. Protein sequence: CASSQDLSNYGYTF.

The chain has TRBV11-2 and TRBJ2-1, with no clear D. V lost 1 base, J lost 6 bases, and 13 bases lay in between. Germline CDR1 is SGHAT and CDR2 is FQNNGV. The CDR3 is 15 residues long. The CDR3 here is CASSLVLRDPNEQFF. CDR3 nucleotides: TGTGCCAGCAGCTTAGTGCTCCGAGATCCCAATGAGCAGTTCTTC.